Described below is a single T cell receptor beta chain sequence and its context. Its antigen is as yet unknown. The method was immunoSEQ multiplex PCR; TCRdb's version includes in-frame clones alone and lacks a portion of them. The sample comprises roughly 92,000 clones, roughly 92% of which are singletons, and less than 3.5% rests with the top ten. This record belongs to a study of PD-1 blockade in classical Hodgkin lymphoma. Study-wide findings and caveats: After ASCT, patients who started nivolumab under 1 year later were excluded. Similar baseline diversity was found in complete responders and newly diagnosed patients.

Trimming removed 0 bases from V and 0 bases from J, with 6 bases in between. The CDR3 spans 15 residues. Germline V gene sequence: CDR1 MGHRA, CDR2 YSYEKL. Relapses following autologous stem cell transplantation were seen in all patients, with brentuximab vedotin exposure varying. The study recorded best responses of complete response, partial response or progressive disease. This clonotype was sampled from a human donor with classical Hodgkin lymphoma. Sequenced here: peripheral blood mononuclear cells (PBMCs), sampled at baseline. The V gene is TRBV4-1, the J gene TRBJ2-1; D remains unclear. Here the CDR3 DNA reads TGCGCCAGCAGCCAAGACCGAAGCTCCTACAATGAGCAGTTCTTC. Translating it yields CASSQDRSSYNEQFF.